The rows below give T cell receptor beta chains drawn from one sample of a study of OX40 agonist ivuxolimab in advanced cancers. This table comes from immunoSEQ multiplex PCR, and its TCRdb copy is limited to in-frame clones, with some not included. The sample has approximately 58,000 clones; 80% to 90% are singletons. This specimen consisted of CD4+ or CD8+ T cells sorted from blood, obtained in a trial of the OX40 agonist ivuxolimab. The receptor source for this set is an adult with an advanced solid tumor such as melanoma, head and neck, liver or kidney cancer. CDR3s include the opening cysteine and the closing phenylalanine or tryptophan. A D gene is named only where the DNA matches it firmly. The size field is filled for only some rows; it gives once, few, many or a size class.

CASSPGGGRETQYF,TGTGCCAGCAGCCCAGGTGGGGGACGGGAGACCCAGTACTTC,TRBV7-3,-,TRBJ2-5,-
CASTPPGTVSGEQFF,TGTGCCAGCACGCCACCCGGGACAGTCTCCGGTGAGCAGTTCTTC,TRBV7-6,TRBD1,TRBJ2-1,-
CASNPTGGLGDEQYF,TGTGCCAGCAATCCGACGGGCGGGCTCGGCGACGAGCAGTACTTC,TRBV28,-,TRBJ2-7,-
CASSPSGTYEQYF,TGTGCCAGCAGCCCTAGCGGGACCTACGAGCAGTACTTC,TRBV7-6,TRBD2,TRBJ2-7,-
CASRGPGTETQYF,TGTGCCAGCAGGGGCCCAGGGACCGAGACCCAGTACTTC,TRBV2,-,TRBJ2-5,-
CASSEGLGGSPLAKNIQYF,TGTGCCAGCAGTGAAGGCTTGGGTGGGTCTCCTCTAGCCAAAAACATTCAGTACTTC,TRBV6-1,-,TRBJ2-4,few
CASSARGVESGYTEAFF,TGTGCCAGCAGTGCTCGGGGCGTGGAGAGTGGGTACACTGAAGCTTTCTTT,TRBV6-1,-,TRBJ1-1,-
CASSLQGSSYNEQFF,TGTGCCAGCAGCCTTCAGGGGAGCTCCTACAATGAGCAGTTCTTC,TRBV7-2,-,TRBJ2-1,-
CASSIRGTGGEQYF,TGTGCCAGTAGTATAAGAGGGACAGGGGGCGAGCAGTACTTC,TRBV19,TRBD1,TRBJ2-7,-
CASSPTGGGVLTF,TGTGCCAGCTCCCCTACGGGGGGGGGCGTCCTGACTTTC,TRBV18,TRBD2,TRBJ2-6,-
CASSTRTGGAEAFF,TGTGCCAGCAGTACCCGGACAGGGGGGGCTGAAGCTTTCTTT,TRBV2,TRBD1,TRBJ1-1,-
CASTSIGPSVDTQYF,TGTGCCAGCACCTCTATAGGGCCTAGCGTAGATACGCAGTATTTT,TRBV7-2,-,TRBJ2-3,once
CASSLDRSDEQYF,TGTGCCAGCAGCTTGGACAGGTCGGACGAGCAGTACTTC,TRBV5-6,-,TRBJ2-7,-
CASGFYTGELFF,TGTGCCAGCGGGTTCTACACCGGGGAGCTGTTTTTT,TRBV7-9,-,TRBJ2-2,few